The entry that follows covers one T cell receptor beta chain sequence. Time point described: new active TB diagnosis, blood taken before or within 7 days of starting treatment. Each donor contributed about 100,000 T cells on average, unsorted. This entry comes from a study of T cells in tuberculosis. The table came from immunoSEQ multiplex PCR; TCRdb's copy has only in-frame clones and leaves some out. The sample includes fewer than 40,000 clones, more than 85% of them seen just once. Germline CDR1 is SGHTA and CDR2 is FQGNSA. V lost 3 bases and J 3 bases, leaving 12 bases between the germline ends. CDR3 length equals 14 residues.

Sequencing used PBMCs, obtained at tuberculosis diagnosis. This clonotype was sampled from an adult with tuberculosis. This chain joins TRBV7-2 and TRBJ2-7, with D maybe TRBD1 (6 bases). The CDR3 nucleotides read TGTGCCAGCAGCTTTGGACAGACCGTCTACGAGCAGTACTTC. As protein: CASSFGQTVYEQYF. Full variable domain (outside the CDR3, taken from reference TRBV7-2 and TRBJ2-7): GAGVSQSPSNKVTEKGKDVELRCDPISGHTALYWYRQSLGQGLEFLIYFQGNSAPDKSGLPSDRFSAERTGGSVSTLTIQRTQQEDSAVYLCASSFGQTVYEQYFGPGTRLTVT.